This passage covers 21 T cell receptor beta chains from one sample sequenced in a study of vaccination effects on CD4 cells after COVID-19. These receptors are not linked to any known antigen. Sequenced by immunoSEQ multiplex PCR; TCRdb stores in-frame clones only, minus some. The sample lists 65,000 to 75,000 clones; around 70% were seen once. With the ViraFEST assay, the study expanded antigen-specific CD4+ T cells using viral peptide pools, then sequenced them. CD4+ T cell isolation took place after approximately 11 days of culture. Every participant took two doses of the BNT162b2 or mRNA-1273 vaccine. The sample in question was CD4+ T cells from PBMCs cultured with HCoV-229E spike peptides, obtained after COVID-19 vaccination. Receptor source: a human donor who received a COVID-19 vaccine.

The rearrangement links TRBV5-6 to TRBJ2-5; D remains ambiguous. The CDR3 is 12 amino acids. V lost 1 base to trimming and J lost 5 bases, with 6 bases between them. CDR1 is SGHDT and CDR2 is YYEEEE in the germline V gene. In nucleotides, the CDR3 is TGTGCCAGCAGCTTGTTTATGGAGACCCAGTACTTC. Its protein is CASSLFMETQYF.

This clone turned up a few times. V usage is TRBV6-1 and J usage is TRBJ2-7; D may be TRBD2 (5 bases). V dropped 1 base and J dropped 2 bases, with 12 bases sitting between them. Germline CDR1 reads MNHNS; CDR2 reads SASEGT. The CDR3 extends over 15 amino acids. Here the CDR3 DNA reads TGTGCCAGCAGTGAAGAACCGGGAAAGACCTACGAGCAGTACGTC. This gives the protein CASSEEPGKTYEQYV.

The J gene is TRBJ2-7, the V gene TRBV6-2 or TRBV6-3; 11 bases agree with TRBD1. Germline V lookup: CDR1 MNHEY, CDR2 SVGEGT. The trim removed 0 bases at V and 3 bases at J, leaving 1 base unmatched. The CDR3 is 15 residues long. CDR3 DNA: TGTGCCAGCAGTTACTCGGACAGGGGGCACTACGAGCAGTACGTC. Residues: CASSYSDRGHYEQYV.

This chain joins TRBV7-2 and TRBJ2-4, with D perhaps being TRBD1 or TRBD2 (5 bases each). V gave up 6 bases and J gave up 2 bases, with 14 bases separating them. This CDR3 comprises 15 residues. Germline V CDR1 and CDR2: SGHTA, FQGNSA. The CDR3 is CASRTRGGSKNIQYF. The CDR3 region has the DNA TGTGCCAGCAGGACCCGGGGCGGTTCCAAAAACATTCAGTACTTC.

In this sample, this clone is medium-sized. V gene TRBV4-3 combines with J gene TRBJ2-3; 8 nucleotides match TRBD2. Germline loops: CDR1 LGHNA, CDR2 YSLEER. The CDR3 has 15 residues. J lost 2 bases, V lost 5 bases, and 6 bases had no gene match. The CDR3 DNA sequence: TGCGCCAGCAGCTACGGGGGGGGTAACACAGATACGCAGTATTTT. Amino acid sequence: CASSYGGGNTDTQYF.

This clone has just a few counts. The gene calls are TRBV10-2 and TRBJ1-5, with D uncertain. Per the germline V gene, CDR1 is WSHSY and CDR2 is SAAADI. The CDR3 has 13 residues. Trimming took off 2 bases at V and 4 bases at J, with 6 bases between the two ends. In DNA form, the CDR3 reads TGCGCCAGCAGTGAGGGGCAGAATCAGCCCCAGCATTTT. It yields the protein CASSEGQNQPQHF.

V is TRBV9 and J is TRBJ1-1; D may be TRBD1 (6 bases). CDR1 is SGDLS and CDR2 is YYNGEE in the germline V gene. V dropped 3 bases and J dropped 5 bases, with 14 bases sitting between them. The CDR3 loop spans 14 amino acids. CDR3 nucleotides: TGTGCCAGCAGCGCACTAACAGGGAGGACTGAAGCTTTCTTT. Translated, it gives CASSALTGRTEAFF.

This chain connects TRBV29-1 to TRBJ2-5, with D possibly being TRBD2 (7 bases). The CDR3 is 15 amino acids. With 3 bases removed from V and 5 bases from J, the gap between germline ends came to 19 bases. CDR1 and CDR2 (germline): SQVTM, ANQGSEA. The CDR3 DNA is TGCAGCGTTGATCAAACCGCGGGGGCGCGCGAGACCCAGTACTTC. Translated, it gives CSVDQTAGARETQYF.

The V gene is TRBV12-3 or TRBV12-4, the J gene TRBJ1-6; no firm D call. The CDR3 sequence is 12 residues long. V lost 7 bases to trimming and J lost 6 bases, with 7 bases between them. The CDR3 here is CASTWGNSPLHF. The CDR3 DNA reads as TGTGCCAGCACGTGGGGTAATTCACCCCTCCACTTT.

This chain connects TRBV6-4 to TRBJ2-1; 12 positions agree with TRBD2. CDR1 is MRHNA and CDR2 is SNTAGT in the germline V gene. After removal of 6 bases from V and 0 bases from J, the junction contained 6 bases not matched to a gene. This CDR3 comprises 17 residues. The CDR3 region is CASSKTSGGSSYNEQFF. CDR3 in DNA: TGTGCCAGCAGCAAGACTAGCGGGGGAAGCTCCTACAATGAGCAGTTCTTC.

The genes are TRBV7-9 and TRBJ2-1; 8 nucleotides agree with TRBD2. The CDR3 is 19 residues long. The trim removed 4 bases at V and 5 bases at J, leaving 19 bases unmatched. CDR1 is SEHNR, CDR2 FQNEAQ, per germline (reference sequence). The CDR3 reads CASSSPGGARGGTHNEQFF. CDR3 sequence (DNA): TGTGCCAGCAGCTCTCCCGGGGGGGCGCGGGGTGGGACCCACAATGAGCAGTTCTTC. The full variable domain, in which reference TRBV7-9 and TRBJ2-1 provide the parts outside the CDR3, is DTGVSQNPRHKITKRGQNVTFRCDPISEHNRLYWYRQTLGQGPEFLTYFQNEAQLEKSRLLSDRFSAERPKGSFSTLEIQRTEQGDSAMYLCASSSPGGARGGTHNEQFFGPGTRLTVL.

The CDR3 bases are TGTGCCAGCAGTTACCTGGCGCTTAGGAACACAGATACGCAGTATTTT. Translating it yields CASSYLALRNTDTQYF. This chain connects TRBV6-5 to TRBJ2-3, with D unclear. Trimming removed 2 bases at V and 2 bases at J, with 14 bases between. CDR1 MNHEY and CDR2 SVGAGI come from the germline V gene. The CDR3 length is 16 residues.

The chain's CDR3 is CASSADRDNEKLFF. DNA of the CDR3: TGTGCCAGCAGCGCGGACAGGGATAATGAAAAACTGTTTTTT. The genes are TRBV2 and TRBJ1-4; 8 bases align to TRBD1. V lost 6 bases and J lost 4; bases outside the gene matches: 4. CDR1 is SNHLY and CDR2 is FYNNEI in the germline V gene. The CDR3 runs to 14 residues.

The V gene is TRBV4-1, the J gene TRBJ2-2; TRBD1 matches 11 bases. The V gene end was trimmed by 1 base and the J gene end by 5 bases; junction bases not matched to a gene: 3. Germline V lookup: CDR1 MGHRA, CDR2 YSYEKL. CDR3 length equals 16 residues. CDR3 amino acids: CASSQGTGGSTGELFF. The DNA of the CDR3 is TGCGCCAGCAGCCAAGGGACAGGGGGCTCAACCGGGGAGCTGTTTTTT.

The chain couples TRBV27 to TRBJ1-6; D remains unclear. Trimming stripped 8 bases from V and 5 bases from J, with 16 bases between. Per germline, CDR1 MNHEY and CDR2 SMNVEV (reference sequence). The CDR3 runs 15 residues. The DNA of the CDR3 is TGTGCCAGCTGGACGGGCGGACGGAATAATTCACCCCTCCACTTT. This encodes CASWTGGRNNSPLHF.

V is TRBV27 and J is TRBJ1-6; D gene ambiguous. CDR1 MNHEY and CDR2 SMNVEV come from the germline V gene (reference sequence). V was cut by 2 bases and J by 6 bases, with 11 bases left in between. The CDR3 extends over 15 amino acids. The CDR3, as DNA: TGTGCCAGCAGTTTAACCGGGCTGGGTAATTCACCCCTCCACTTT. Amino acids: CASSLTGLGNSPLHF.

This rearrangement joins TRBV24-1 to TRBJ1-2; 7 positions match TRBD1. CDR1 is KGHDR, CDR2 SFDVKD, per germline. V was clipped by 11 bases and J by 4 bases; unmatched bases: 6. This CDR3 has 12 residues. The CDR3 reads CAIRGYAYGYTF. The CDR3 region has the DNA TGTGCCATCAGGGGGTACGCCTATGGCTACACCTTC.

V usage is TRBV2 and J usage is TRBJ1-2, with D possibly matching TRBD1 (6 bases). Germline CDR1 reads SNHLY; CDR2 reads FYNNEI. This CDR3 region has 13 residues. Trimming stripped 9 bases from V and 7 bases from J, with 18 bases between. DNA for the CDR3: TGTGCCAGGAGTACTTCCGGGGGCGGTGGCTACACCTTC. Translating gives CARSTSGGGGYTF.

The chain employs TRBV14 and TRBJ1-2, with TRBD1 as a possible D gene (5 bases). The germline V gene has CDR1 SGHDN and CDR2 FVKESK. The germline V and J ends were trimmed by 3 bases and 3 bases, with 8 bases remaining between them. CDR3 size: 13 residues. The CDR3 nucleotides read TGTGCCAGCAGCCAGGGACTTTACTATGGCTACACCTTC. Its translation: CASSQGLYYGYTF.

V gene TRBV29-1 combines with J gene TRBJ2-3; D unresolved. The CDR3 runs 15 residues. V was clipped by 5 bases and J by 1 base, with 16 bases between them. The germline gives CDR1 SQVTM, CDR2 ANQGSEA. The CDR3 region has the DNA TGCAGCGTTAACCCTGGACCCCGTGGCACAGATACGCAGTATTTT. Protein product: CSVNPGPRGTDTQYF.

The rearrangement uses TRBV9 and TRBJ2-5, with 14 bases identical to TRBD2. The CDR3 is 16 residues long. CDR1 and CDR2 (germline): SGDLS, YYNGEE. V shed 3 bases, J shed 2 bases, and the junction held 3 bases outside the gene matches. CDR3: CASSARLAGGQETQYF. The CDR3 bases are TGTGCCAGCAGCGCTAGACTAGCGGGGGGGCAAGAGACCCAGTACTTC.